Following are 17 T cell receptor beta chains from one sample sequenced in a study of cytomegalovirus exposure and HLA in healthy donors. The primer mix had 60 Vbeta and 13 Jbeta primers. Profiling relied on immunoSEQ multiplex PCR, and the TCRdb table lists in-frame clones only, not all of them. The sample has about 280,000 clones, around 90% seen once. Material: PBMCs. These receptors were obtained from a woman aged 18-29 years in good health and CMV-seronegative.

The J gene is TRBJ2-7, the V gene TRBV19; D might be TRBD1 (5 bases). CDR1 LNHDA and CDR2 SQIVND come from the germline V gene (reference sequence). Trimming stripped 8 bases from V and 4 bases from J, with 15 bases between. CDR3 length: 13 amino acids. The CDR3 DNA follows: TGTGCCAGTCCACAGGTCCCCGGGTACGAGCAGTACTTC. Protein product: CASPQVPGYEQYF.

The chain has TRBV7-9 and TRBJ1-2; no reliable D call. Germline CDR1 reads SEHNR; CDR2 reads FQNEAQ (reference sequence). CDR3 length equals 12 residues. Trimming removed 3 bases from V and 8 bases from J, with 10 bases in between. CDR3: CASSFGLGGYTF. The CDR3 DNA follows: TGTGCCAGCAGCTTCGGACTCGGGGGCTACACCTTC.

The chain combines TRBV10-3 with TRBJ2-3; TRBD2 aligns across 9 bases. J lost 3 bases, V lost 0 bases, and 4 bases had no gene match. The CDR3 spans 16 residues. Germline V gene lookup returns CDR1 ENHRY and CDR2 SYGVKD. Here the CDR3 reads CAISESASGETDTQYF. Written as DNA, the CDR3 is TGTGCCATCAGTGAGTCCGCTAGCGGGGAAACAGATACGCAGTATTTT.

This chain joins TRBV2 and TRBJ2-3; possibly TRBD2 for D (5 bases). The CDR3 is 14 residues long. Trimming pared 4 bases from V and 2 bases from J, leaving 10 bases between. The germline gives CDR1 SNHLY, CDR2 FYNNEI. The CDR3 DNA reads TGTGCCAGCAGTGCGAGGGCTTACACAGATACGCAGTATTTT. It codes for CASSARAYTDTQYF.

The chain uses TRBV6-1 and TRBJ1-6; the D gene is possibly TRBD1 (5 bases). The CDR3 length is 14 residues. Germline CDR1 MNHNS, CDR2 SASEGT. V was trimmed by 5 bases and J by 12 bases, leaving 17 bases between them. As DNA, the CDR3 is TGTGCCAGCAGTTTGTCGGGGGAGGATCGACCCCTCCACTTT. Translated, it gives CASSLSGEDRPLHF.

In regard to this clone: An end of the junction does not agree with germline; a read error may underlie this. The J gene is TRBJ2-7, the V gene TRBV2, with 10 bases identical to TRBD2. The CDR3 covers 15 residues. Germline values: CDR1 SNHLY, CDR2 FYNNEI. The CDR3 DNA reads as TGTGCCAGCAGCGAAGGACTAGCGGTCTCCTACGAGCAGTACTTC. The encoded protein is CASSEGLAVSYEQYF.

The chain recombines TRBV7-6 with TRBJ2-7, with D perhaps matching TRBD1 (6 bases). The CDR3 is 15 residues long. V was shortened by 1 base and J by 6 bases, with 16 bases between the two germline ends. The germline CDR1 and CDR2 sequences are SGHVS and FNYEAQ. The CDR3: CASSLEAGEKGEQYF. CDR3 nucleotides: TGTGCCAGCAGCTTAGAGGCAGGGGAGAAAGGCGAGCAGTACTTC. Variable domain in full (rest from reference TRBV7-6 and TRBJ2-7): GAGVSQSPRYKVTKRGQDVALRCDPISGHVSLYWYRQALGQGPEFLTYFNYEAQQDKSGLPNDRFSAERPEGSISTLTIQRTEQRDSAMYRCASSLEAGEKGEQYFGPGTRLTVT.

The genes are TRBV2 and TRBJ1-1, with 9 bases identical to TRBD1. V was pared by 7 bases and J by 3 bases, with 9 bases of the junction left unmatched. The V gene's germline CDR1 is SNHLY and CDR2 FYNNEI. CDR3 length equals 15 residues. CDR3 nucleotides: TGTGCCAGCAACACAGGGGGCCCTTGGGACACTGAAGCTTTCTTT. As protein: CASNTGGPWDTEAFF.

The V and J genes are TRBV7-9 and TRBJ2-2; TRBD2 agrees at 8 bases. The germline V gene has CDR1 SEHNR and CDR2 FQNEAQ (reference sequence). J gave up 4 bases and V 4 bases, and 8 bases lay outside the gene matches. This CDR3 spans 16 amino acids. The CDR3 loop reads CASSSRTSGGTGELFF. The CDR3 bases are TGTGCCAGCAGCTCGAGAACTAGCGGAGGCACCGGGGAGCTGTTTTTT.

The CDR3 DNA reads TGCACCAGCAGCCGGCGGCCGGGATCTGGTCAGCCCCAGCATTTT. This translates into CTSSRRPGSGQPQHF. The rearrangement uses TRBV1 and TRBJ1-5. TRBV1 is given as a pseudogene. There are 15 residues in the CDR3.

The rearrangement uses TRBV10-3 and TRBJ1-3, with 9 positions matching TRBD1. The CDR3 is 16 residues long. The ends lost 3 bases at V and 4 bases at J; junction bases unmatched: 7. Germline V lookup: CDR1 ENHRY, CDR2 SYGVKD. As DNA, the CDR3 is TGTGCCATCAGTGACCCCGGGACAGGGACGGGAAACACCATATATTTT. Translation gives CAISDPGTGTGNTIYF.

V is TRBV27 and J is TRBJ2-3, with 9 bases that match TRBD2. CDR3 length: 16 amino acids. CDR1 is MNHEY and CDR2 is SMNVEV in the germline V gene (reference sequence). V trimming: 3 bases; J trimming: 4 bases; junction bases outside the gene matches: 8. The CDR3 sequence is CASSFTAGGPPDTQYF. In DNA, the CDR3 is TGTGCCAGCAGTTTTACAGCGGGGGGTCCCCCAGATACGCAGTATTTT.

This chain uses TRBV6-1 with TRBJ2-7; D might be TRBD2 (7 bases). The CDR3 covers 15 residues. Germline V gene sequence: CDR1 MNHNS, CDR2 SASEGT. Trimming took off 5 bases at V and 4 bases at J, with 18 bases between the two ends. The CDR3 region has the DNA TGTGCCAGCAGTCGATCGGGGGGCCAGGTTTACGAGCAGTACTTC. Translation: CASSRSGGQVYEQYF.

The genes are TRBV5-4 and TRBJ2-7, with 7 positions matching TRBD1. This CDR3 is built from 16 residues. Germline CDR1 is SGHNT and CDR2 is YYREEE (reference sequence). V shed 4 bases and J 3 bases; nucleotides not matched to a gene: 13. The CDR3 is CASSLTGTVIFYEQYF. The CDR3 DNA follows: TGTGCCAGCAGCCTCACCGGGACAGTCATCTTCTACGAGCAGTACTTC.

The V gene is TRBV7-6, the J gene TRBJ2-1; D is possibly TRBD1 (6 bases). This CDR3 is 13 amino acids long. Germline loops: CDR1 SGHVS, CDR2 FNYEAQ. Trimming left V 7 bases short and J 2 bases short, with 9 bases between. In nucleotides, the CDR3 is TGTGCCAGCAACAGGGTCACCTACAATGAGCAGTTCTTC. The encoded protein is CASNRVTYNEQFF.

The table lists this clone with a count of one. The CDR3 sequence: CSGDRGQSEAFF. As DNA, the CDR3 is TGCAGCGGCGACAGGGGGCAATCTGAAGCTTTCTTT. The chain uses TRBV29-1 and TRBJ1-1, with 10 nucleotides matching TRBD1. J lost 6 bases, V lost 7 bases, and 5 bases had no gene match. This CDR3 comprises 12 residues. CDR1 and CDR2 (germline): SQVTM, ANQGSEA. Full variable domain (missing parts from reference TRBV29-1 and TRBJ1-1): SAVISQKPSRDICQRGTSLTIQCQVDSQVTMMFWYRQQPGQSLTLIATANQGSEATYESGFVIDKFPISRPNLTFSTLTVSNMSPEDSSIYLCSGDRGQSEAFFGQGTRLTVV.

The chain carries TRBV2 and TRBJ2-4; a possible D gene is TRBD1 (7 bases). The CDR3 spans 16 residues. Trimming stripped 2 bases from V and 1 base from J, with 12 bases between. In germline, CDR1 is SNHLY, CDR2 FYNNEI. The CDR3 spells CASSESRGRAKNIQYF. In DNA, the CDR3 is TGTGCCAGCAGTGAAAGCAGGGGGAGGGCCAAAAACATTCAGTACTTC.